The entry below describes one T cell receptor beta chain. Arm-PCR of CDR3 regions and iRepertoire HTBI primers were used to build TCR beta libraries. A single record per CDR3 protein comes from TCRdb applying MiXCR to the multiplex PCR reads. This sample carries hundreds of thousands of distinct CDR3 sequences, about 12% of them seen once, and the ten largest clones take 7.5% to 9%. This CDR3 spans 15 amino acids. Trimming removed 7 bases from V and 5 bases from J, with 18 bases in between. Germline loops: CDR1 SGHAT, CDR2 FQNNGV. This entry is derived from a study of regulatory T cells in long-lasting Graves disease. The sample's time point: newly diagnosed GD, antithyroid drugs for less than 3 months. RNA isolated from PBMCs was used to make the TCR library. Patients were from an endocrinology department in Xi'an, China. These data were also reused for a study on T cells in Graves' hyperthyroidism and ophthalmopathy.

J is TRBJ2-1 and V is TRBV11-2; D unclear. Sample: peripheral blood mononuclear cells (PBMCs), taken at new diagnosis, from a patient treated with antithyroid drugs. The clonotype comes from a woman aged 30 to 39 with Graves disease. The CDR3 nucleotides are TGTGCCAGCAACGCTGTGAATCGGGCCGACAATGAGCAGTTCTTC. It is translated as CASNAVNRADNEQFF.